This T cell receptor beta chain was obtained from a study of response to subunit inactivated influenza vaccine (dated 2018 in TCRdb). About the study as a whole: To follow how T cells responded to a trivalent subunit inactivated influenza vaccine, the researchers relied on deep quantitative profiling of the T cell receptor repertoire. The paper's findings and limits, for the study overall: The authors proposed that each seasonal influenza vaccination may bring in only a limited number of new T cells.

Library preparation employed RT-PCR. Sequenced using an Illumina HiSeq 2500. TCRdb took the public reads, trimmed them with fastp at Q25, ran MiXCR for clone calling and kept in-frame beta chains. Merged by CDR3 protein, the rows form single entries marked with the most common genes and DNA. This sample lists 500,000 to 550,000 distinct CDR3 sequences; roughly 7.9% were detected once. About an eighth of the sample comes from the top ten. This clonotype was counted only a few times. The specificity of this receptor is unknown. No base quality values were provided; no much bigger clone lies one nucleotide off. The germline V and J ends show losses of 3 bases and 1 base respectively, and no gene match explains 11 bases of the junction. Via the germline V gene (reference sequence), CDR1 is DFQATT and CDR2 SNEGSKA. From its cysteine to its phenylalanine, the CDR3 spans 16 amino acids. The DNA shown is the 48-base CDR3, in frame from base 1.

The TCR sequence derives from a man aged 50-75 years who received an inactivated influenza vaccine. Donor details come from another sample of the same person, matched by shared clones. The V and J genes are TRBV20-1 and TRBJ2-7, with 8 middle bases fitting TRBD2. Sequenced here: PBMCs from blood, sampled roughly 24 months after vaccination. The DNA sequence is as follows: TGCAGTGCTAGCCTCGCTCGAGCGGGGGAGTCCTACGAGCAGTACTTC. This codes for CSASLARAGESYEQYF.